The clone carrying this T cell receptor (beta chain) was observed many times. Its antigen is still unknown. The TCR library protocol attached unique molecular identifiers to the individual cDNA molecules. TCRdb itself ran the 5' RACE reads through MiXCR, one entry per CDR3 protein. The sample lists 50,000 to 60,000 distinct CDR3 sequences; around an eighth were seen once. Germline loops: CDR1 SGHNT, CDR2 YENEEA. The CDR3 extends over 15 amino acids. Trimming removed 2 bases from V and 1 base from J, with 9 bases in between. This sample was included in a study of early T cells in non-severe SARS-CoV-2 infection. Study context: The study sequenced bulk RNA from unsorted whole blood, with chains unpaired. Overall study findings and caveats: Sequences matched to VDJdb favored anti-spike CD8 responses, while private and CD4 specificities were missed.

Sequenced: whole blood. The genes are TRBV11-3 and TRBJ2-1; D is perhaps TRBD1 (5 bases). The clonotype comes from an adult who was a healthcare worker with PCR-confirmed SARS-CoV-2 infection or an uninfected control (not recorded which). CDR3 DNA: TGTGCCAGCAGCTTACTTAGGGGATCCTACAATGAGCAGTTCTTC. It yields the protein CASSLLRGSYNEQFF.